This TCR beta chain was obtained from a study of neoadjuvant anti-PD-1 for oral cavity cancer. Study-level background: Non-progressing patients received a fourth nivolumab dose near day 43, then surgery on days 50-56.

The germline CDR1 and CDR2 sequences are SEHNR and FQNEAQ (reference sequence). CDR3 length: 16 residues. V was shortened by 1 base and J by 4 bases, with 17 bases between the two germline ends. Time point noted: after neoadjuvant nivolumab, at surgical resection. TCRdb keeps only in-frame clones here, not all; method: immunoSEQ multiplex PCR. The sample includes roughly 25,000 clones, 25% to 30% of them seen just once. The sequence derives from a person between 35 and 79 years old with oral cavity squamous cell carcinoma. The chain combines TRBV7-9 with TRBJ2-7; D is perhaps TRBD1 or TRBD2 (5 bases each). The starting material was tumor tissue, obtained after nivolumab (anti-PD-1) treatment. The CDR3 protein is CASSLGGPGTSYEQYF. CDR3 nucleotide sequence: TGTGCCAGCAGCTTAGGAGGGCCAGGGACCTCATACGAGCAGTACTTC.